The source of this T cell receptor (beta chain) is a study of metastatic and nonmetastatic thyroid tumors. Study as a whole: From malignant and benign thyroid patients, repertoires in blood and in tumor or nodule tissue were compared.

Whole-study results and caveats: In both blood and tumor samples, TCR beta diversity was reported significantly higher for malignant than benign nodules.

No treatment had been given to any patient before thyroid surgery. There are many counts of this clone. As yet, its antigen is unknown. In the study's own analysis: Across clinicopathological groups, CDR3 differences served as the basis for building a distant-metastasis classifier for papillary thyroid cancer. With MiXCR, TCRdb called clones anew from the PCR reads. The V and J calls, along with clone size, are taken from TCRdb and not from the paper's own processing. In the table there are about 93,000 clones, more than 9.5% of which are singletons. J lost 3 bases, V lost 6 bases, and 8 bases had no gene match. This CDR3 spans 16 amino acids.

The chain uses TRBV12-3 or TRBV12-4 and TRBJ2-1; 10 nucleotides line up with TRBD2. The TCR was taken from a female donor with papillary thyroid cancer or a benign thyroid nodule (not recorded which). Some clones in this sample may be carry-over from other donors' samples. Sequencing was performed on blood. The CDR3 nucleotides read TGTGCCAGCAGCCCTCCCGGACTAGCGGTCTACAATGAGCAGTTCTTC. This sequence encodes CASSPPGLAVYNEQFF.